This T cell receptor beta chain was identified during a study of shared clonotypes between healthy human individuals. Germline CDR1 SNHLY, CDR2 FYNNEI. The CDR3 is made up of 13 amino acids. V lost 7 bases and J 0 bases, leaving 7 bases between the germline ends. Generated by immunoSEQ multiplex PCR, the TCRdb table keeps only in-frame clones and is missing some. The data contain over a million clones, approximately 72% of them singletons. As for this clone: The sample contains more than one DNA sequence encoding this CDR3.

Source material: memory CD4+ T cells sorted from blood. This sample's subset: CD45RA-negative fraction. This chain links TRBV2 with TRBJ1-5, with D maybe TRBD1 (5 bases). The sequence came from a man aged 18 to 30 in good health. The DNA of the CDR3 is TGTGCCAGCAAGGGGTATAGCAATCAGCCCCAGCATTTT. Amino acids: CASKGYSNQPQHF.